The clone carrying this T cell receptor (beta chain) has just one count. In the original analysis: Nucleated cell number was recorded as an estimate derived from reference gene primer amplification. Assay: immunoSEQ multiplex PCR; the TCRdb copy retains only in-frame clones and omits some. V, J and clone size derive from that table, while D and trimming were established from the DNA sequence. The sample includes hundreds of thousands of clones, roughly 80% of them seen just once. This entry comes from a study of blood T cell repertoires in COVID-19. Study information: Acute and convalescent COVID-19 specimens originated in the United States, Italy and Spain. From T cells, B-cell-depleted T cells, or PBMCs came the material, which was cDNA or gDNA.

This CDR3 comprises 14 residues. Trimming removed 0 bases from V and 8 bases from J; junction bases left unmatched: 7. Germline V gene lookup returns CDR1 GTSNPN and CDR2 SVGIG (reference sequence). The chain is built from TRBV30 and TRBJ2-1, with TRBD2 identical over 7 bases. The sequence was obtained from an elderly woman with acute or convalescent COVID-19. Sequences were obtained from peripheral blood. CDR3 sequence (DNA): TGTGCCTGGAGTGTACGCGGGAGTGGAGATGAGCAGTTCTTC. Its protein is CAWSVRGSGDEQFF.